The clone carrying this T cell receptor (beta chain) was recorded many times. These data belong to a study of human T cells and chemical hapten exposure. Trimming left V 6 bases short and J 3 bases short, with 6 bases between. CDR1 MNHEY and CDR2 SVGAGI come from the germline V gene. This CDR3 is 11 amino acids long. Unique molecular identifiers were affixed to discrete cDNA molecules within the library. MiXCR, applied by TCRdb to the RACE reads, yields one record per CDR3 protein. The sample consists of about 120,000 distinct CDR3 sequences, about 12% of them appearing once. Specified time point: patch test 1, 2 weeks after DPC sensitization. Regarding treatment: therapeutic diphenylcyclopropenone sensitization with weekly scalp DPC.

This TCR was sampled from a woman in her fifties or sixties with alopecia areata. Some clones in this sample may be carry-over from other donors' samples. The material sequenced was whole blood, taken in connection with sensitization to the hapten diphenylcyclopropenone (DPC). The chain links TRBV6-5 to TRBJ2-7; D not resolved. The CDR3 loop reads CASRRNYEQYF. The DNA of the CDR3 is TGTGCCAGCAGGAGGAACTACGAGCAGTACTTC.